Sequencing of this T cell receptor (beta chain) was carried out in a study of T cell clonotyping in hematopoietic cell transplantation. Study overall: Pretransplant recipient samples were taken after cytoreduction.

TCRdb's copy holds only in-frame clones and misses some; the assay was immunoSEQ multiplex PCR. Among around 21,000 clones listed, around 77% were seen once. A note on this clone: Its specificity is not known.

Regarding time point: recipient sample about 28 days before transplant, after cytoreduction. Recipient blood drawn about 28 days pretransplant and days 30, 100, 180 after. Study results and caveats: Higher Inverse Simpson Index values in graft donor and pretransplant recipient predicted broader posttransplant TCR diversity. Recipient TCR diversity dropped after transplant; expanded clonotypes rose from day 30 to 180.

The V gene's germline CDR1 is LNHDA and CDR2 SQIVND (reference sequence). The V segment lost 2 bases and the J segment 2 bases; nucleotides outside the gene matches: 7. The CDR3 length is 16 residues. This chain uses TRBV19 with TRBJ2-5, with TRBD1 matching over 8 bases. This sample comprised peripheral blood mononuclear cells, obtained before stem cell transplant. This receptor was taken from a man between 60 and 70 years old with acute myeloid leukemia. Some clones in this sample may be carry-over from other donors' samples. CDR3: CASSIRTGPGQETQYF. As DNA, the CDR3 is TGTGCCAGTAGTATACGGACAGGGCCGGGACAAGAGACCCAGTACTTC.